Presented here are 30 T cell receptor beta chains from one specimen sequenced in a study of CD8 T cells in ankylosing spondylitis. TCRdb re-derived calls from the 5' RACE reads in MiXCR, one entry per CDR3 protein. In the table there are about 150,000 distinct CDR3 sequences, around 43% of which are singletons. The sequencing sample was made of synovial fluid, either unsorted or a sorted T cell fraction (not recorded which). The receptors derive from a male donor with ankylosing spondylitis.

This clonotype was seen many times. CDR3 sequence: CASSLETGGSQPQHF. CDR3 sequence (DNA): TGTGCCAGCAGCCTAGAAACAGGGGGATCTCAGCCCCAGCATTTT. The rearrangement links TRBV4-2 to TRBJ1-5, with 8 bases fitting TRBD1. The CDR3 totals 15 residues. The germline gives CDR1 LGHNA, CDR2 YNFKEQ. V was pared by 4 bases and J by 6 bases, with 8 bases of the junction left unmatched.

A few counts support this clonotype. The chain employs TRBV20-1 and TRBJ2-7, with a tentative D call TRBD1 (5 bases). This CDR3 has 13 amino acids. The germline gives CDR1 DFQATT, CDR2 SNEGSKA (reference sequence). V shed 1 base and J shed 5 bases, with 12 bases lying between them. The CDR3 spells CSARVDILHEQYF. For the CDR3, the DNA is TGCAGTGCTAGAGTGGACATTTTACACGAGCAGTACTTC.

The chain's CDR3 is CASSPWDRENYEQYF. In nucleotides, the CDR3 is TGTGCCAGCAGTCCTTGGGACAGGGAAAACTACGAGCAGTACTTC. This rearrangement joins TRBV28 to TRBJ2-7; the match to TRBD1 covers 9 bases. CDR3 length: 15 residues. Losses at the gene ends were 5 bases for V and 3 bases for J; bases not matched to a gene: 8. Germline V gene sequence: CDR1 MDHEN, CDR2 SYDVKM.

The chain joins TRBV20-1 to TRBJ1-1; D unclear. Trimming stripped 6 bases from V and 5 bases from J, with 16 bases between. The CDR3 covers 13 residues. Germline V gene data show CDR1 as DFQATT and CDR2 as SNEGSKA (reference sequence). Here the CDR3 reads CSARRATGTEAFF. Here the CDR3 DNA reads TGCAGTGCGCGAAGAGCCACGGGGACTGAAGCTTTCTTT.

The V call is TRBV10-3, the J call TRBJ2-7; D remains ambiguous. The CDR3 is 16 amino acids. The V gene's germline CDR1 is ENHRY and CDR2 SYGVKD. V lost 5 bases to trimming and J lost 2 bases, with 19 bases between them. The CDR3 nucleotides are TGTGCCATCAGTTCACGGGTGGGGAAGACGCCCTACGAGCAGTACTTC. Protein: CAISSRVGKTPYEQYF.

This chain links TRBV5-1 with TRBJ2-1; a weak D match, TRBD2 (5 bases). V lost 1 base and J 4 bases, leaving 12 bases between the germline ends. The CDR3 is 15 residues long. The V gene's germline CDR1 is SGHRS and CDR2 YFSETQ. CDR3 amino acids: CASSLMLASYNEQFF. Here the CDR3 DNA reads TGCGCCAGCAGCTTGATGTTAGCGTCGTACAATGAGCAGTTCTTC. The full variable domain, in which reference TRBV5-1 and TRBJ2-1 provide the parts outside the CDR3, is KAGVTQTPRYLIKTRGQQVTLSCSPISGHRSVSWYQQTPGQGLQFLFEYFSETQRNKGNFPGRFSGRQFSNSRSEMNVSTLELGDSALYLCASSLMLASYNEQFFGPGTRLTVL.

The CDR3 reads CASSAGLAGALPYEQYF. CDR3 nucleotides: TGTGCCAGCAGCGCCGGACTAGCGGGGGCCCTACCCTACGAGCAGTACTTC. This chain connects TRBV7-6 to TRBJ2-7; 13 bases agree with TRBD2. Trimming at V came to 5 bases and at J to 2 bases, leaving 9 bases not matched to a gene. CDR1 and CDR2 (germline): SGHVS, FNYEAQ. CDR3 length equals 17 residues.

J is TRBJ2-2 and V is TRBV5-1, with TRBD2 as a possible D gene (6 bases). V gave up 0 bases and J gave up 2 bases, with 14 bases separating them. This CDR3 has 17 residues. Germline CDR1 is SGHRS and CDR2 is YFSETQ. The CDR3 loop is CASSLGDSGLNTGELFF. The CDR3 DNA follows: TGCGCCAGCAGCTTGGGGGACTCGGGACTTAACACCGGGGAGCTGTTTTTT.

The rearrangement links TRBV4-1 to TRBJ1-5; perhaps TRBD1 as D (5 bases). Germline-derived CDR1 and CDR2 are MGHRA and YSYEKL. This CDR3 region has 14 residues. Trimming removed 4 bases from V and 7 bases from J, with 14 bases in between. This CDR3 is CASSRYGGLQPQHF. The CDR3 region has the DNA TGCGCCAGCAGCCGGTATGGGGGATTACAGCCCCAGCATTTT.

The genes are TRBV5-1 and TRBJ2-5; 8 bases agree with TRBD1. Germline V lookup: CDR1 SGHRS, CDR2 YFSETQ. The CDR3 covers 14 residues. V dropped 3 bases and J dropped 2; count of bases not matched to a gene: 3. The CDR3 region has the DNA TGCGCCAGCAGCTACGGACAGGGTCAAGAGACCCAGTACTTC. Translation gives CASSYGQGQETQYF. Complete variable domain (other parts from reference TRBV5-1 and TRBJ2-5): KAGVTQTPRYLIKTRGQQVTLSCSPISGHRSVSWYQQTPGQGLQFLFEYFSETQRNKGNFPGRFSGRQFSNSRSEMNVSTLELGDSALYLCASSYGQGQETQYFGPGTRLLVL.

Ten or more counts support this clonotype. CDR3 sequence reads: CASSQDFGTGPAVYEQYF. CDR3 DNA: TGCGCCAGCAGCCAAGATTTCGGGACAGGGCCAGCGGTCTACGAGCAGTACTTC. The chain carries TRBV4-1 and TRBJ2-7, with 9 bases identical to TRBD1. The ends lost 0 bases at V and 3 bases at J; junction bases unmatched: 12. The CDR3 runs 18 residues. Looked up from germline, CDR1 is MGHRA and CDR2 is YSYEKL.

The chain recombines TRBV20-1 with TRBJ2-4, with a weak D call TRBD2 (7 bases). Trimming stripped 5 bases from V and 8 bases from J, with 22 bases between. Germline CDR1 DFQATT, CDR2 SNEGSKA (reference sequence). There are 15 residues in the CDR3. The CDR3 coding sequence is TGCAGTGCTGGCCACCGGGGGGCAGGTCGATACATTCAGTACTTC. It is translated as CSAGHRGAGRYIQYF.

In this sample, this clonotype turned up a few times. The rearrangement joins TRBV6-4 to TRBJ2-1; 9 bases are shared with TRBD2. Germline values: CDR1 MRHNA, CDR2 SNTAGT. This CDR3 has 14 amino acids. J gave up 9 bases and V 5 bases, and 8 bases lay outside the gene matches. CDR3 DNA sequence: TGTGCCAGCAGTCTAGCGGGAAGCCCGAGTGAGCAGTTCTTC. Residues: CASSLAGSPSEQFF.

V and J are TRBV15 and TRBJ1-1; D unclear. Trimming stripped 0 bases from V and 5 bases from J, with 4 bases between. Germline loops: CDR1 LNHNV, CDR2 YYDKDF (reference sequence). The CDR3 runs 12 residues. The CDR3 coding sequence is TGTGCCACCAGCAGAGATTTAACTGAAGCTTTCTTT. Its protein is CATSRDLTEAFF.

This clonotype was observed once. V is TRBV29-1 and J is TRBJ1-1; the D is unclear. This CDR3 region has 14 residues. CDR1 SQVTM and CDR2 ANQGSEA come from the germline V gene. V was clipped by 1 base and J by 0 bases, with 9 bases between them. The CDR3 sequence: CSVEAGIMNTEAFF. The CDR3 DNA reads TGCAGCGTTGAAGCTGGCATCATGAACACTGAAGCTTTCTTT. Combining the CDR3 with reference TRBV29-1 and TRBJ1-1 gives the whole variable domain SAVISQKPSRDICQRGTSLTIQCQVDSQVTMMFWYRQQPGQSLTLIATANQGSEATYESGFVIDKFPISRPNLTFSTLTVSNMSPEDSSIYLCSVEAGIMNTEAFFGQGTRLTVV.

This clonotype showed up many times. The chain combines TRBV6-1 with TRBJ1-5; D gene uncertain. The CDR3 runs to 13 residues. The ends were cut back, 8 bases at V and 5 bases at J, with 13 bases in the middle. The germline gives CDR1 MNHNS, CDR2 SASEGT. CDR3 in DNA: TGTGCCAGCCAACGGGGTCCCGATCAGCCCCAGCATTTT. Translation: CASQRGPDQPQHF.

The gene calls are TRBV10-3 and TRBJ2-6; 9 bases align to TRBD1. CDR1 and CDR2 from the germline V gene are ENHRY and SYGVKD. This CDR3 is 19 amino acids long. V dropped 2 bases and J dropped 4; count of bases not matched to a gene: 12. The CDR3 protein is CAISEGFRDRAPGANVLTF. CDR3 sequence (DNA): TGTGCCATCAGTGAGGGCTTCCGGGACAGGGCGCCGGGGGCCAACGTCCTGACTTTC.

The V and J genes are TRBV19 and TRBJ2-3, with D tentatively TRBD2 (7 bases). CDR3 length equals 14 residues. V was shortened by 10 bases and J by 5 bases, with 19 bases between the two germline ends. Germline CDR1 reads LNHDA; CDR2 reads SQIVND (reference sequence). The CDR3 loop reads CATRLGGPVDTQYF. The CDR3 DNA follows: TGTGCCACCCGGCTGGGGGGGCCTGTAGATACGCAGTATTTT.

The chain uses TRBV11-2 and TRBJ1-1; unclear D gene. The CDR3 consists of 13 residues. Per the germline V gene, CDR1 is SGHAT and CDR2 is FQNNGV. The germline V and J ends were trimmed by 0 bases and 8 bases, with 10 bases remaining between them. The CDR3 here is CASSLDPGREAFF. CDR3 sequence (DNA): TGTGCCAGCAGCTTAGATCCTGGGAGGGAAGCTTTCTTT.

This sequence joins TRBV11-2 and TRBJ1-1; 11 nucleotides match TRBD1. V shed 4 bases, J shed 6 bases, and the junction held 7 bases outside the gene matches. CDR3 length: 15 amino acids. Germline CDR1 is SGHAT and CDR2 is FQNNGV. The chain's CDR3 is CASSSRTGGDAEAFF. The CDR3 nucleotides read TGTGCCAGCAGCTCCCGGACAGGGGGCGATGCTGAAGCTTTCTTT.

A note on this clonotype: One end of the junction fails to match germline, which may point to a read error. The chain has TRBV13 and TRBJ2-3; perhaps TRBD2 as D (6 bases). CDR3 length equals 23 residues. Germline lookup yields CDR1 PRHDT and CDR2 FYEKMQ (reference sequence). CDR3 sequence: CATSGQPHGMATISGFRTDTQYF. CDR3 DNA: TGTGCCACCAGCGGGCAGCCCCATGGGATGGCGACGATCAGCGGTTTTCGCACAGATACGCAGTATTTT.

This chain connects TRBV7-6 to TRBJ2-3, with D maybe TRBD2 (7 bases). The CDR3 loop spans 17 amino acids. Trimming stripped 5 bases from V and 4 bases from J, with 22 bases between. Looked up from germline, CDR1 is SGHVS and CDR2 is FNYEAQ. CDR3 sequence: CASSLVWRGRQADTQYF. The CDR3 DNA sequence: TGTGCCAGCAGCCTGGTTTGGCGGGGGCGACAAGCAGATACGCAGTATTTT.

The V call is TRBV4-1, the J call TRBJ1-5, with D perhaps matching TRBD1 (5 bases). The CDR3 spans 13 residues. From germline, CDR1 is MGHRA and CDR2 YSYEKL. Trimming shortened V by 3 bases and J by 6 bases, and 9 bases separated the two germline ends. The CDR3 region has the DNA TGCGCCAGCAGCCACCCAGGGCGTCAGCCCCAGCATTTT. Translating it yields CASSHPGRQPQHF.

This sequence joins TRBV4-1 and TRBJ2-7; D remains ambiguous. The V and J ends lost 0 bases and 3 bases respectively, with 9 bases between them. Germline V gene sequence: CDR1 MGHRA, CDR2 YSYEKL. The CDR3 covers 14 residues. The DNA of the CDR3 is TGCGCCAGCAGCCAAGACGGGCAGCTCTACGAGCAGTACTTC. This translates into CASSQDGQLYEQYF.

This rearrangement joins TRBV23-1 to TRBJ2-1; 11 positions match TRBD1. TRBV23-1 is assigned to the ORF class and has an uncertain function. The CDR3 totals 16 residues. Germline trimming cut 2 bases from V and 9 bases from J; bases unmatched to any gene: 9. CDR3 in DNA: TGCGCCAGCAGTCAAGCTCAGGGACAGGGGGACTTTGAGCAGTTCTTC. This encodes CASSQAQGQGDFEQFF.

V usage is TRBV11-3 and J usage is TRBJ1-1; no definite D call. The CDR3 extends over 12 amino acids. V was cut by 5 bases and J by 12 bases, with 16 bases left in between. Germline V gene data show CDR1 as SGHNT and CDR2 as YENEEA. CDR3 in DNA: TGTGCCAGCAGCCCCCCCGGGAGGGTAACTTTCTTT. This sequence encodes CASSPPGRVTFF.

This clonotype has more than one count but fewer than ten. For the CDR3, the DNA is TGTGCCAGCAGCTTGGGCGACAGGGATGAGCAGTTCTTC. It codes for CASSLGDRDEQFF. The chain combines TRBV5-6 with TRBJ2-1; 7 bases are a match to TRBD1. This CDR3 spans 13 amino acids. Germline-derived CDR1 and CDR2 are SGHDT and YYEEEE. The V gene end was trimmed by 0 bases and the J gene end by 8 bases; junction bases not matched to a gene: 2. The full variable domain, completed using reference TRBV5-6 and TRBJ2-1, is DAGVTQSPTHLIKTRGQQVTLRCSPKSGHDTVSWYQQALGQGPQFIFQYYEEEERQRGNFPDRFSGHQFPNYSSELNVNALLLGDSALYLCASSLGDRDEQFFGPGTRLTVL.

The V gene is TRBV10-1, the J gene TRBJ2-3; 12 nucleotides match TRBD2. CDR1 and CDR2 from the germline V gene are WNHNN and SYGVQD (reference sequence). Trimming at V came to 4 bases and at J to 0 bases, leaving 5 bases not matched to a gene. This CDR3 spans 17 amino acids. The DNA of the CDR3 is TGCGCCAGCAGTGGGACTAGCGGGGCGTCTAGCACAGATACGCAGTATTTT. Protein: CASSGTSGASSTDTQYF.

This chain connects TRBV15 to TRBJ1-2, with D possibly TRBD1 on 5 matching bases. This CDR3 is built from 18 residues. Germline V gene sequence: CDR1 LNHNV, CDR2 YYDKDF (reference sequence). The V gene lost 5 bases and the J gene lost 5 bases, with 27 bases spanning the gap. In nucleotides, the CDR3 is TGTGCCACCAGCGGCTGGGAGGGCAGGGACCCCCCAAATTATGGCTACACCTTC. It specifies CATSGWEGRDPPNYGYTF.

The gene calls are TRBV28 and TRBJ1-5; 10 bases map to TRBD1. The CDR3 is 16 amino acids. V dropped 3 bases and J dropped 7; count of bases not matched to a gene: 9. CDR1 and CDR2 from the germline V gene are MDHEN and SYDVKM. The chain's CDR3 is CASSFELGTGVQPQHF. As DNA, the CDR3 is TGTGCCAGCAGTTTTGAGCTCGGGACAGGGGTCCAGCCCCAGCATTTT.